The rows below give T cell receptor beta chains drawn from one sample of a study of blood T cell repertoires in COVID-19. Generated by immunoSEQ multiplex PCR, the TCRdb table keeps only in-frame clones and is missing some. Of about 100,000 clones listed, 69% were seen once; the top ten hold about 6%. Sample: peripheral blood. The receptors derive from a man older than 75 with acute or convalescent COVID-19. Both conserved end residues are part of each CDR3. A D gene is named only where the DNA matches it firmly. For some rows the clone size is stated as once, few or many, or as a class when expanded; others skip it.

v_gene	d_gene	j_gene	abundance	CDR3aa	CDR3nt
TRBV6-2/TRBV6-3	NA	TRBJ1-1	NA	CASSYGGVNTEAFF	TGTGCCAGCAGTTACGGGGGGGTCAACACTGAAGCTTTCTTT
TRBV4-1	TRBD2	TRBJ2-2	once	CARSRLAGPNTGELFF	TGCGCCCGCAGCCGACTAGCGGGGCCGAACACCGGGGAGCTGTTTTTT
TRBV5-1	NA	TRBJ2-2	NA	CASSGQSVPNTGELFF	TGCGCCAGCAGCGGACAGTCCGTGCCGAACACCGGGGAGCTGTTTTTT
TRBV11-2	NA	TRBJ2-3	NA	CASSQRARGDTQYF	TGTGCCAGCAGCCAGAGGGCCCGAGGGGATACGCAGTATTTT
TRBV19	TRBD1	TRBJ2-5	NA	CASMGPGQGRETQYF	TGTGCCAGTATGGGGCCGGGACAGGGAAGAGAGACCCAGTACTTC
TRBV7-9	NA	TRBJ2-7	NA	CASSLASVEQYF	TGTGCCAGCAGCTTAGCTAGCGTCGAGCAGTACTTC
TRBV11-3	TRBD2	TRBJ2-3	once	CASSPGLAGGTDTQYF	TGTGCCAGCAGCCCAGGACTAGCGGGAGGCACAGATACGCAGTATTTT
TRBV9	NA	TRBJ2-6	NA	CASSPHFARGRSGANVLTF	TGTGCCAGCAGCCCCCATTTTGCCAGGGGACGAAGTGGGGCCAACGTCCTGACTTTC
TRBV15	NA	TRBJ1-1	NA	CATSRELRSGTEAFF	TGTGCCACCAGCAGAGAGTTGAGAAGTGGCACTGAAGCTTTCTTT
TRBV10-2	TRBD2	TRBJ2-7	NA	CASSPGLAFEQYF	TGCGCCAGCAGTCCGGGACTAGCGTTCGAGCAGTACTTC
TRBV3-1/TRBV3-2	TRBD2	TRBJ2-3	NA	CASSQNLAGVDTQYF	TGTGCCAGCAGCCAAAACCTAGCGGGAGTGGATACGCAGTATTTT
TRBV19	NA	TRBJ1-1	NA	CASSIATTVNTEAFF	TGTGCCAGTAGTATAGCTACGACAGTGAACACTGAAGCTTTCTTT
TRBV7-3	NA	TRBJ2-2	NA	CASRIAEGMTGELFF	TGTGCCAGCAGGATAGCGGAGGGGATGACCGGGGAGCTGTTTTTT
TRBV6-5	NA	TRBJ2-7	NA	CASSRGYEQYF	TGTGCCAGCAGTCGGGGGTACGAGCAGTACTTC
TRBV9	NA	TRBJ1-3	NA	CASSVEVTGRNTIYF	TGTGCCAGCAGCGTAGAGGTTACAGGGCGAAACACCATATATTTT
TRBV12-3/TRBV12-4	TRBD1	TRBJ1-4	NA	CATAERGPEKLFF	TGTGCCACCGCGGAAAGGGGGCCTGAAAAACTGTTTTTT
TRBV5-6	TRBD1	TRBJ2-2	once	CASSQTDRANTGELFF	TGTGCCAGCAGCCAAACGGACAGGGCCAACACCGGGGAGCTGTTTTTT
TRBV10-2	TRBD2	TRBJ2-5	NA	CASSGRAGGPRETQYF	TGCGCCAGCAGTGGAAGGGCGGGAGGCCCCCGAGAGACCCAGTACTTC
TRBV11-2	TRBD2	TRBJ2-1	NA	CASSLSGGRRNEQFF	TGTGCCAGCAGCCTGAGCGGGGGGCGCAGGAATGAGCAGTTCTTC
TRBV27	NA	TRBJ2-7	NA	CASSVSGVHEQYF	TGTGCCAGCAGTGTATCCGGGGTCCACGAGCAGTACTTC
TRBV27	TRBD1	TRBJ1-5	once	CASSPRDRGSNQPQHF	TGTGCCAGCAGTCCCCGGGACAGGGGAAGCAATCAGCCCCAGCATTTT
TRBV10-3	NA	TRBJ2-1	NA	CAISDQGNNEQFF	TGTGCCATCAGTGACCAGGGTAACAATGAGCAGTTCTTC
TRBV7-9	TRBD1	TRBJ2-1	many	CASSSGQGSYNEQFF	TGTGCCAGCAGCTCCGGACAGGGGTCCTACAATGAGCAGTTCTTC
TRBV4-1	NA	TRBJ1-3	NA	CASSQDAGNTIYF	TGCGCCAGCAGCCAAGACGCTGGAAACACCATATATTTT
TRBV5-6	TRBD2	TRBJ2-2	NA	CASSTLTSGNTGELFF	TGTGCCAGCAGCACCCTGACTAGCGGAAACACCGGGGAGCTGTTTTTT
TRBV28	NA	TRBJ1-6	NA	CASNGEWSSYNSPLHF	TGTGCCAGCAATGGAGAGTGGAGCTCCTATAATTCACCCCTCCACTTT
TRBV4-1	TRBD2	TRBJ2-2	NA	CASSPRRAGGHGGELFF	TGCGCCAGCAGCCCAAGGCGAGCGGGAGGGCATGGCGGGGAGCTGTTTTTT
TRBV11-3	NA	TRBJ2-3	NA	CASSARGDTQYF	TGTGCCAGCAGCGCACGGGGAGATACGCAGTATTTT
TRBV5-4	NA	TRBJ2-7	NA	CASSSAGQSYYEQYF	TGTGCCAGCAGCTCGGCGGGACAGTCCTACTACGAGCAGTACTTC
TRBV9	NA	TRBJ1-5	NA	CASSVEENQPQHF	TGTGCCAGCAGCGTAGAGGAGAATCAGCCCCAGCATTTT
TRBV18	TRBD1	TRBJ2-4	NA	CASSPTGGAGKNIQYF	TGTGCCAGCTCCCCGACAGGGGGCGCTGGCAAAAACATTCAGTACTTC
TRBV6-4	TRBD2	TRBJ2-3	few	CASSERGGDTQYF	TGTGCCAGCAGCGAGCGGGGGGGGGATACGCAGTATTTT
TRBV7-8	NA	TRBJ1-5	few	CASSLGGSRFGNQPQHF	TGTGCCAGCAGCTTAGGAGGTAGCCGGTTTGGCAATCAGCCCCAGCATTTT
TRBV29-1	TRBD1	TRBJ1-2	NA	CSVAGQVIGYTF	TGCAGCGTTGCCGGACAGGTGATCGGCTACACCTTC
TRBV9	NA	TRBJ2-7	many	CASSVDGDFEQYF	TGTGCCAGCAGCGTAGATGGGGACTTCGAGCAGTACTTC
TRBV29-1	NA	TRBJ1-6	NA	CSVSQGSYNSPLHF	TGCAGCGTCTCCCAGGGGTCCTATAATTCACCCCTCCACTTT
TRBV9	NA	TRBJ2-2	few	CASSVRVEPSTGELFF	TGTGCCAGCAGCGTACGGGTAGAACCGAGCACCGGGGAGCTGTTTTTT
TRBV19	TRBD2	TRBJ2-1	few	CASSRPGLAEYNEQFF	TGTGCCAGTAGTAGACCGGGACTAGCGGAATACAATGAGCAGTTCTTC
TRBV4-1	TRBD2	TRBJ2-1	few	CASTQTSGRSDEQFF	TGCGCCAGCACACAGACTAGCGGGAGATCGGATGAGCAGTTCTTC
TRBV6-5	NA	TRBJ2-7	NA	CASSYSGQTNSYEQYF	TGTGCCAGCAGTTACTCCGGACAGACTAATTCCTACGAGCAGTACTTC
TRBV11-2	NA	TRBJ2-1	NA	CASSFGLALDEQFF	TGTGCCAGCAGCTTTGGGCTAGCGCTGGATGAGCAGTTCTTC
TRBV28	TRBD2	TRBJ2-1	many	CASGLAEHNEQFF	TGTGCCAGCGGCCTAGCGGAACACAATGAGCAGTTCTTC
TRBV6-2/TRBV6-3	TRBD2	TRBJ2-1	once	CASSPAGTSGRIGHNEQFF	TGTGCCAGCAGTCCAGCCGGGACTAGCGGGAGAATCGGGCACAATGAGCAGTTCTTC
TRBV28	TRBD1	TRBJ1-5	NA	CASTIPTGANQPQHF	TGTGCCAGCACGATCCCGACAGGGGCAAATCAGCCCCAGCATTTT
TRBV3-1/TRBV3-2	TRBD2	TRBJ2-7	NA	CASRRTSGRTYEQYF	TGTGCCAGCAGACGGACTAGCGGGAGAACCTACGAGCAGTACTTC
TRBV20-1	TRBD2	TRBJ2-1	NA	CSASASSGNYNEQFF	TGCAGTGCTAGTGCGTCTAGCGGGAACTACAATGAGCAGTTCTTC
TRBV9	TRBD1	TRBJ1-5	NA	CASIGQGDQPQHF	TGTGCCAGCATCGGACAGGGCGATCAGCCCCAGCATTTT
TRBV19	NA	TRBJ1-5	NA	CASRFSGNQPQHF	TGTGCCAGTAGGTTCAGCGGAAATCAGCCCCAGCATTTT
TRBV3-1/TRBV3-2	NA	TRBJ2-7	NA	CASSGPYEQYF	TGTGCCAGCAGTGGCCCGTATGAGCAGTACTTC
TRBV7-8	TRBD1	TRBJ2-7	NA	CASSRDRDEQYF	TGTGCCAGCAGCCGAGACAGGGACGAGCAGTACTTC